The next 6 T cell receptor beta chains were all read from a single sample in a study of PD-1 blockade in classical Hodgkin lymphoma. Generated by immunoSEQ multiplex PCR, the TCRdb table keeps only in-frame clones and is missing some. This table has roughly 41,000 clones, 88% appearing once. Brentuximab vedotin exposure varied among the patients, all of whom had relapsed after autologous stem cell transplantation. This specimen consisted of peripheral blood mononuclear cells (PBMCs), obtained before the second cycle of nivolumab. The receptors here all came from a human donor with classical Hodgkin lymphoma.

J is TRBJ2-7 and V is TRBV7-8, with TRBD2 identical over 7 bases. Per the germline V gene, CDR1 is SGHVS and CDR2 is FQNEAQ. CDR3 size: 16 residues. Trimming took 0 bases from V and 5 from J; bases not matched to a gene: 10. CDR3 bases: TGTGCCAGCAGCTTAGCGTTTCGAGCGGGAAGCGACGAGCAGTACTTC. Protein sequence: CASSLAFRAGSDEQYF.

This clone has more than one count but fewer than ten. The chain couples TRBV10-2 to TRBJ2-1; tentative D call: TRBD1 (7 bases). The germline CDR1 and CDR2 sequences are WSHSY and SAAADI. The CDR3 is 14 residues long. Trimming shortened V by 6 bases and J by 9 bases, and 18 bases separated the two germline ends. The CDR3 DNA reads TGCGCCAGCAGGTCCCTGATCCAGGGGGGTGAGCAGTTCTTC. This sequence encodes CASRSLIQGGEQFF.

The V and J genes are TRBV5-1 and TRBJ2-3; a possible D gene is TRBD2 (5 bases). The germline CDR1 and CDR2 sequences are SGHRS and YFSETQ. V lost 1 base, J lost 0 bases, and 18 bases lay in between. The CDR3 runs 18 residues. In DNA form, the CDR3 reads TGCGCCAGCAGCTTGTTTCCTCAAGCGGATACTAGCACAGATACGCAGTATTTT. It is translated as CASSLFPQADTSTDTQYF.

The V and J genes are TRBV15 and TRBJ1-1; no clear D. V was shortened by 0 bases and J by 3 bases, with 8 bases between the two germline ends. CDR1 LNHNV and CDR2 YYDKDF come from the germline V gene (reference sequence). The CDR3 is 14 residues long. The CDR3 coding sequence is TGTGCCACCAGCAGAGATCTCATGGACACTGAAGCTTTCTTT. This translates into CATSRDLMDTEAFF.

CDR3 sequence reads: CASSYLSTRVDEQYF. DNA for the CDR3: TGTGCCAGCAGTTACTTGTCCACGCGGGTGGACGAGCAGTACTTC. This chain uses TRBV6-5 with TRBJ2-7, with D possibly matching TRBD2 (5 bases). V was pared by 1 base and J by 5 bases, with 15 bases between. This CDR3 region has 15 residues. Germline V gene lookup returns CDR1 MNHEY and CDR2 SVGAGI.

The V gene is TRBV11-3, the J gene TRBJ2-7, with 7 positions matching TRBD1. The ends lost 3 bases at V and 2 bases at J; junction bases unmatched: 7. Germline-derived CDR1 and CDR2 are SGHNT and YENEEA. CDR3 length equals 15 residues. The CDR3 nucleotides read TGTGCCAGCAGCTTCAGACAGGGCGTCACCTACGAGCAGTACTTC. It specifies CASSFRQGVTYEQYF.